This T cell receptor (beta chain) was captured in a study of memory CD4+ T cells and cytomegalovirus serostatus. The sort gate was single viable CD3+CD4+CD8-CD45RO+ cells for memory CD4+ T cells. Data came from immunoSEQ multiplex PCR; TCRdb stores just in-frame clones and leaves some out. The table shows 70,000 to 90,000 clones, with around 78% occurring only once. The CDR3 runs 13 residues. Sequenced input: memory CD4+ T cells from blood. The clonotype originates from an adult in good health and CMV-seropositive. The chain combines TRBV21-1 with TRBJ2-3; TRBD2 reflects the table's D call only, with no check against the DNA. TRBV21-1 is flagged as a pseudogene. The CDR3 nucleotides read TGTGCCAGCAGCAAGGAGAACACAGATACGCAGTATTTT. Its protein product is CASSKENTDTQYF.